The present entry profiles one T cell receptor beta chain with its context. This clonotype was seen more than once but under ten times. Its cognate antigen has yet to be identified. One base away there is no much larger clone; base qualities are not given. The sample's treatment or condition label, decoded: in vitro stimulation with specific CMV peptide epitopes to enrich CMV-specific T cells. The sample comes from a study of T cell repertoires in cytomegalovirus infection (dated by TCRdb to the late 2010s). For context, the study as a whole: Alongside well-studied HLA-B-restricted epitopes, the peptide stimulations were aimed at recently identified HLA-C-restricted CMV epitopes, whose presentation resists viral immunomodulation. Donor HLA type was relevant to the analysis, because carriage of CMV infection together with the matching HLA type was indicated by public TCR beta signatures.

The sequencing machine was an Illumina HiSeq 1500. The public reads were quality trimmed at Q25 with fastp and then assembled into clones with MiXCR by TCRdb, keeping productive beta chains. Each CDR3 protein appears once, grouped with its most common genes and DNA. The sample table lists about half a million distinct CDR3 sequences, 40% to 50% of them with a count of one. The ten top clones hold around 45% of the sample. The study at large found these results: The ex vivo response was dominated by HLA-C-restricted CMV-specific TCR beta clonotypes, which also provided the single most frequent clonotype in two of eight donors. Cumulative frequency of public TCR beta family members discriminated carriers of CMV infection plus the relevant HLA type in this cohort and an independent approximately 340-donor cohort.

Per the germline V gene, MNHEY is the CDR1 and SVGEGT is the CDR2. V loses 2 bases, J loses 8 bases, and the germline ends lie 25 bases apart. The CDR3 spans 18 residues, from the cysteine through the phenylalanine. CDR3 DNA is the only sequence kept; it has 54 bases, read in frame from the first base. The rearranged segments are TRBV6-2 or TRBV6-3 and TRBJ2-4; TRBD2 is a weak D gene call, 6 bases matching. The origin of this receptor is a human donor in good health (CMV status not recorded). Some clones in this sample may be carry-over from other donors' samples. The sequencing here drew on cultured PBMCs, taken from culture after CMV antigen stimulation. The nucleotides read TGTGCCAGCAGTTACCCGGATCCGGCCTCAGGTTGGGGGGACATTCAGTACTTC. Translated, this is CASSYPDPASGWGDIQYF.